Reported below is one T cell receptor (beta chain). The data derive from a study of blood T cell repertoires in COVID-19. Study at large: The United States, Italy and Spain supplied acute and convalescent COVID-19 samples. PBMCs, B-cell-depleted T cells, or T cells provided the cDNA or gDNA that made up the material.

Authors' analysis steps: Amplifying reference gene primers gave estimates of nucleated cell counts. Some clones are missing from TCRdb's copy, which holds only in-frame ones; the method was immunoSEQ multiplex PCR. Clonal size and the V and J genes are those of that table, whereas D and trimming came from the DNA. Here the sample spans more than 250,000 clones, approximately 84% being singletons. The sample was peripheral blood. The receptor was isolated from a human donor in a cohort sampled during active COVID-19.

The CDR3: CASSLASPRGGGTDTQYF. In DNA, the CDR3 is TGTGCCAGCAGCTTAGCTAGCCCAAGGGGAGGGGGCACAGATACGCAGTATTTT. The rearrangement joins TRBV11-2 to TRBJ2-3; the match to TRBD2 covers 7 bases. V lost 1 base and J lost 1; bases outside the gene matches: 11. This CDR3 comprises 18 residues. Germline-derived CDR1 and CDR2 are SGHAT and FQNNGV.